Listed below are T cell receptor beta chains from one sample, sequenced in a study of cytomegalovirus exposure and HLA in healthy donors. Here immunoSEQ multiplex PCR was the method, and the copy in TCRdb shows in-frame clones only, minus some. Of some 150,000 clones in the sample, approximately 85% are singletons; the top ten hold more than 2%. Specimen: PBMCs. The receptors were gathered from a woman aged 18-35 years in good health and CMV-seronegative. The CDR3 runs from the conserved cysteine through the conserved F or W. Each record gives: clone size, J gene, V gene, D gene, CDR3 protein, CDR3 DNA. D genes are given only for firm matches. Size is stated for part of the rows, as once, few or many counts, or as a class when the clone is expanded.

clone_size: -; j_call: TRBJ1-2; v_call: TRBV7-2; d_call: -; cdr3_aa: CASSHQSGSWGYTF; cdr3_nt: TGTGCCAGCAGCCATCAATCAGGGTCGTGGGGCTACACCTTC
clone_size: few; j_call: TRBJ1-2; v_call: TRBV7-9; d_call: -; cdr3_aa: CAATVDYGYTF; cdr3_nt: TGTGCCGCGACAGTTGACTATGGCTACACCTTC
clone_size: -; j_call: TRBJ2-7; v_call: TRBV5-1; d_call: TRBD2; cdr3_aa: CASSSTGTSGSVDEQYF; cdr3_nt: TGCGCCAGCAGCTCCACCGGGACTAGCGGGAGTGTGGACGAGCAGTACTTC
clone_size: -; j_call: TRBJ1-2; v_call: TRBV29-1; d_call: -; cdr3_aa: CSVEQGGYGYTF; cdr3_nt: TGCAGCGTTGAGCAGGGAGGCTATGGCTACACCTTC
clone_size: -; j_call: TRBJ2-1; v_call: TRBV18; d_call: TRBD1; cdr3_aa: CASSPINRGSNEQFF; cdr3_nt: TGTGCCAGCTCACCTATAAACAGGGGTAGCAATGAGCAGTTCTTC
clone_size: -; j_call: TRBJ1-5; v_call: TRBV11-2; d_call: -; cdr3_aa: CASSSGGVQHF; cdr3_nt: TGTGCCAGCAGCTCGGGGGGGGTGCAGCATTTT
clone_size: -; j_call: TRBJ1-6; v_call: TRBV28; d_call: TRBD1; cdr3_aa: CASRLLGQKNSPLHF; cdr3_nt: TGTGCCAGCAGGCTGTTGGGACAGAAAAATTCACCCCTCCACTTT
clone_size: -; j_call: TRBJ1-1; v_call: TRBV7-6; d_call: -; cdr3_aa: CASSLQGGGTEAFF; cdr3_nt: TGTGCCAGCAGCTTACAGGGAGGGGGCACTGAAGCTTTCTTT
clone_size: -; j_call: TRBJ2-3; v_call: TRBV7-9; d_call: TRBD2; cdr3_aa: CASSSDLGTSGFTDTQYF; cdr3_nt: TGTGCCAGCAGCAGCGACCTGGGGACTAGCGGATTCACAGATACGCAGTATTTT
clone_size: -; j_call: TRBJ2-7; v_call: TRBV29-1; d_call: -; cdr3_aa: CSVEGLGAFSHEQYF; cdr3_nt: TGCAGCGTTGAAGGGTTGGGCGCTTTCAGTCACGAGCAGTACTTC
clone_size: -; j_call: TRBJ2-1; v_call: TRBV20-1; d_call: -; cdr3_aa: CSASVNNEQFF; cdr3_nt: TGCAGTGCTAGCGTAAACAATGAGCAGTTCTTC
clone_size: -; j_call: TRBJ2-3; v_call: TRBV10-3; d_call: -; cdr3_aa: CAITAQGSTDTQYF; cdr3_nt: TGTGCCATCACGGCTCAGGGAAGTACAGATACGCAGTATTTT
clone_size: -; j_call: TRBJ1-4; v_call: TRBV28; d_call: -; cdr3_aa: CASSRRYGEKLFF; cdr3_nt: TGTGCCAGCAGCCGACGGTACGGGGAAAAACTGTTTTTT
clone_size: -; j_call: TRBJ2-4; v_call: TRBV6-1; d_call: -; cdr3_aa: CASSERGGTLAKNIQYF; cdr3_nt: TGTGCCAGCAGTGAACGAGGGGGTACGCTAGCCAAAAACATTCAGTACTTC
clone_size: -; j_call: TRBJ2-1; v_call: TRBV11-2; d_call: -; cdr3_aa: CASSLESSVGNEQFF; cdr3_nt: TGTGCCAGCAGCTTAGAATCTAGCGTAGGCAATGAGCAGTTCTTC
clone_size: -; j_call: TRBJ2-2; v_call: TRBV7-7; d_call: TRBD1; cdr3_aa: CASSPRTGGGEKLFF; cdr3_nt: TGTGCCAGCAGCCCTAGGACAGGGGGTGGCGAGAAGCTGTTTTTT
clone_size: -; j_call: TRBJ2-1; v_call: TRBV29-1; d_call: -; cdr3_aa: CSVPYSSSSYNEQFF; cdr3_nt: TGCAGCGTTCCTTACTCTTCTAGCTCCTACAATGAGCAGTTCTTC
clone_size: -; j_call: TRBJ2-7; v_call: TRBV19; d_call: TRBD1; cdr3_aa: CASSTTGTGGIYEQYF; cdr3_nt: TGTGCCAGTAGTACTACCGGGACAGGGGGCATTTACGAGCAGTACTTC
clone_size: -; j_call: TRBJ1-2; v_call: TRBV7-9; d_call: TRBD1; cdr3_aa: CASSSGQGARLNYGYTF; cdr3_nt: TGTGCCAGCAGCTCCGGACAGGGGGCGAGACTCAACTATGGCTACACCTTC
clone_size: -; j_call: TRBJ2-1; v_call: TRBV7-9; d_call: -; cdr3_aa: CASSSRGLGKGHEQFF; cdr3_nt: TGTGCCAGCAGCTCCCGGGGACTTGGGAAGGGGCATGAGCAGTTCTTC
clone_size: once; j_call: TRBJ1-5; v_call: TRBV6-6; d_call: TRBD1; cdr3_aa: CASSGTGSQPQHF; cdr3_nt: TGTGCCAGCAGTGGGACAGGGAGTCAGCCCCAGCATTTT
clone_size: -; j_call: TRBJ1-2; v_call: TRBV6-6; d_call: TRBD1; cdr3_aa: CASSFGQGLDYGYTF; cdr3_nt: TGTGCCAGCAGTTTCGGACAGGGTCTTGACTATGGCTACACCTTC
clone_size: -; j_call: TRBJ2-5; v_call: TRBV5-1; d_call: TRBD2; cdr3_aa: CASSSGRGEETQYF; cdr3_nt: TGCGCCAGCAGCTCCGGCCGGGGGGAAGAGACCCAGTACTTC
clone_size: -; j_call: TRBJ1-5; v_call: TRBV7-3; d_call: -; cdr3_aa: CASSDGPRGTQHF; cdr3_nt: TGTGCCAGCAGCGACGGCCCACGAGGGACCCAGCATTTT
clone_size: -; j_call: TRBJ2-7; v_call: TRBV6-1; d_call: TRBD2; cdr3_aa: CASSEGSGSYEQYF; cdr3_nt: TGTGCCAGCAGTGAAGGGAGCGGGAGCTACGAGCAGTACTTC
clone_size: -; j_call: TRBJ1-5; v_call: TRBV15; d_call: -; cdr3_aa: CATSSRYNQPQHF; cdr3_nt: TGTGCCACCAGCAGTCGCTACAATCAGCCCCAGCATTTT
clone_size: -; j_call: TRBJ1-5; v_call: TRBV18; d_call: -; cdr3_aa: CASSPGGSLGRQPQHF; cdr3_nt: TGTGCCAGCTCACCGGGGGGGTCCCTGGGGCGTCAGCCCCAGCATTTT
clone_size: few; j_call: TRBJ2-7; v_call: TRBV27; d_call: TRBD1; cdr3_aa: CASRLGQGSYEQYF; cdr3_nt: TGTGCCAGCAGACTGGGACAGGGCTCCTACGAGCAGTACTTC
clone_size: few; j_call: TRBJ2-7; v_call: TRBV5-5; d_call: -; cdr3_aa: CASSLGRTYEQYF; cdr3_nt: TGTGCCAGCAGCTTGGGCAGGACCTACGAGCAGTACTTC
clone_size: -; j_call: TRBJ1-5; v_call: TRBV19; d_call: -; cdr3_aa: CASSSLGGDHKAQHF; cdr3_nt: TGTGCCAGTAGTAGTCTGGGAGGAGACCATAAGGCCCAGCATTTT
clone_size: -; j_call: TRBJ2-2; v_call: TRBV6-6; d_call: TRBD2; cdr3_aa: CASRYLAVGELFF; cdr3_nt: TGTGCCAGCAGATACCTAGCGGTCGGGGAGCTGTTTTTT
clone_size: -; j_call: TRBJ2-1; v_call: TRBV7-8; d_call: TRBD2; cdr3_aa: CASSLDGSGTYNEQFF; cdr3_nt: TGTGCCAGCAGCTTAGATGGTAGCGGGACCTACAATGAGCAGTTCTTC
clone_size: -; j_call: TRBJ1-2; v_call: TRBV30; d_call: -; cdr3_aa: CAWSHSSNYGYTF; cdr3_nt: TGTGCCTGGAGCCATAGCTCTAACTATGGCTACACCTTC
clone_size: -; j_call: TRBJ2-5; v_call: TRBV28; d_call: -; cdr3_aa: CASKDPGETQYF; cdr3_nt: TGTGCCAGCAAGGATCCGGGAGAGACCCAGTACTTC
clone_size: -; j_call: TRBJ2-2; v_call: TRBV6-1; d_call: TRBD2; cdr3_aa: CASSEWRLAGNTGELFF; cdr3_nt: TGTGCCAGCAGTGAATGGCGTCTAGCGGGGAACACCGGGGAGCTGTTTTTT
clone_size: -; j_call: TRBJ2-3; v_call: TRBV4-1; d_call: TRBD2; cdr3_aa: CASRPPGGRIRDTQYF; cdr3_nt: TGCGCCAGCAGGCCCCCGGGAGGCAGGATAAGAGATACGCAGTATTTT
clone_size: -; j_call: TRBJ1-1; v_call: TRBV5-5; d_call: -; cdr3_aa: CASSPRQENTEAFF; cdr3_nt: TGTGCCAGCAGCCCCCGACAGGAGAACACTGAAGCTTTCTTT
clone_size: once; j_call: TRBJ1-3; v_call: TRBV28; d_call: -; cdr3_aa: CASSFSTTGNTIYF; cdr3_nt: TGTGCCAGCAGTTTTTCCACAACTGGAAACACCATATATTTT
clone_size: -; j_call: TRBJ2-7; v_call: TRBV27; d_call: -; cdr3_aa: CASSFQKSYEQYF; cdr3_nt: TGTGCCAGCAGTTTCCAGAAATCCTACGAGCAGTACTTC
clone_size: -; j_call: TRBJ1-2; v_call: TRBV28; d_call: TRBD1; cdr3_aa: CAMPSPDRGRITF; cdr3_nt: TGTGCCATGCCATCCCCGGACAGGGGTCGGATCACCTTC
clone_size: once; j_call: TRBJ2-5; v_call: TRBV11-2; d_call: -; cdr3_aa: CASSLAGALGETQYF; cdr3_nt: TGTGCCAGCAGCTTAGCAGGGGCGCTGGGAGAGACCCAGTACTTC
clone_size: -; j_call: TRBJ1-2; v_call: TRBV15; d_call: -; cdr3_aa: CATSRDRGNYGYTF; cdr3_nt: TGTGCCACCAGCAGAGACCGGGGTAACTATGGCTACACCTTC
clone_size: -; j_call: TRBJ2-1; v_call: TRBV18; d_call: -; cdr3_aa: CASSGDLYNEQFF; cdr3_nt: TGTGCCAGCTCAGGAGACTTATACAATGAGCAGTTCTTC
clone_size: -; j_call: TRBJ2-3; v_call: TRBV7-2; d_call: TRBD2; cdr3_aa: CASSLELAGGADTQYF; cdr3_nt: TGTGCCAGCAGCTTAGAGTTAGCGGGAGGAGCAGATACGCAGTATTTT
clone_size: once; j_call: TRBJ2-7; v_call: TRBV7-7; d_call: TRBD2; cdr3_aa: CASSPGLAGDEQYF; cdr3_nt: TGTGCTAGCAGCCCGGGACTAGCGGGAGACGAGCAGTACTTC
clone_size: -; j_call: TRBJ2-1; v_call: TRBV6-6; d_call: -; cdr3_aa: CASSYSGNSYNEQFF; cdr3_nt: TGTGCCAGCAGTTACTCTGGCAACTCCTACAATGAGCAGTTCTTC
clone_size: -; j_call: TRBJ2-4; v_call: TRBV10-3; d_call: TRBD2; cdr3_aa: CATPRGGGTNIQYF; cdr3_nt: TGTGCCACCCCACGGGGCGGGGGTACGAACATTCAGTACTTC
clone_size: -; j_call: TRBJ1-4; v_call: TRBV7-8; d_call: -; cdr3_aa: CASSLGGSDEKLFF; cdr3_nt: TGTGCCAGCAGCTTAGGTGGCAGCGATGAAAAACTGTTCTTT